This T cell receptor (beta chain) is drawn from a study of cytomegalovirus exposure and HLA in healthy donors. The PCR was carried out with 60 Vbeta primers and 13 Jbeta primers. Assay used: immunoSEQ multiplex PCR; TCRdb lists only in-frame clones, some missing. The sample consists of under 200,000 clones, more than 65% of them appearing once. As to this clone: Antigen unknown.

Whole-study findings and limits: A later analysis linked a missense DCLRE1C variant to TCR beta V- and J-gene trimming.

The sequenced sample consisted of PBMCs. The source of this sequence is a woman in her forties or fifties in good health and CMV-seronegative.

CDR3 region: CASSIAQGANNSPLHF. For the CDR3, the DNA is TGTGCCAGTAGTATAGCCCAGGGCGCTAATAATTCACCCCTCCACTTT. The rearrangement uses TRBV19 and TRBJ1-6, with D possibly being TRBD1 (5 bases). The CDR3 has 16 residues. V was pared by 1 base and J by 5 bases, with 12 bases between. The germline V gene has CDR1 LNHDA and CDR2 SQIVND (reference sequence).